This passage covers 15 T cell receptor beta chains from one sample sequenced in a study of blood T cell repertoires in COVID-19. Assay used: immunoSEQ multiplex PCR; TCRdb lists only in-frame clones, some missing. The top ten hold 4.5% to 6.5% of the sample, which has tens of thousands of clones, roughly 89% seen once. The sequenced sample consisted of peripheral blood. The receptors shown here come from a man aged 60 to 75 with COVID-19, enrolled during active disease.

V and J are TRBV2 and TRBJ2-5; no definite D call. V was clipped by 6 bases and J by 1 base, with 9 bases between them. There are 13 residues in the CDR3. CDR1 is SNHLY, CDR2 FYNNEI, per germline. Written as DNA, the CDR3 is TGTGCCAGCAGCATGCAGGCCCAAGAGACCCAGTACTTC. It translates to CASSMQAQETQYF.

The rearrangement uses TRBV3-1 (or the pseudogene TRBV3-2) and TRBJ2-6; 8 bases line up with TRBD1. V was pared by 3 bases and J by 2 bases, with 18 bases of the junction left unmatched. The CDR3 extends over 21 amino acids. Germline V lookup: CDR1 LGHDT, CDR2 YNNKEL (reference sequence). The CDR3 loop reads CASSHSPAGQGIWAGANVLTF. CDR3 DNA: TGTGCCAGCAGCCACTCACCCGCCGGACAGGGAATTTGGGCTGGGGCCAACGTCCTGACTTTC.

The table lists this clone with a count of one. The chain joins TRBV15 to TRBJ1-2, with TRBD1 matching over 7 bases. CDR3 size: 13 residues. Germline assignment: CDR1 LNHNV and CDR2 YYDKDF (reference sequence). The V segment lost 4 bases and the J segment 8 bases; nucleotides outside the gene matches: 7. The CDR3 coding sequence is TGTGCCACCAGCAAGGACAGGTTTTGGGGCTACACCTTC. Translating it yields CATSKDRFWGYTF.

This clone was found a few times. The J gene is TRBJ1-1, the V gene TRBV11-1; D is uncertain. The CDR3 runs 14 residues. Germline CDR1 reads SGHAT; CDR2 reads FQDESV (reference sequence). Trimming shortened V by 6 bases and J by 5 bases, and 16 bases separated the two germline ends. The CDR3 region is CASRRVRTRTEAFF. The CDR3 nucleotides read TGTGCCAGCAGGCGGGTTCGAACGAGAACTGAAGCTTTCTTT.

The rearrangement links TRBV29-1 to TRBJ1-2; D gene uncertain. V lost 2 bases and J 1 base, leaving 8 bases between the germline ends. Germline V gene lookup returns CDR1 SQVTM and CDR2 ANQGSEA. This CDR3 has 13 residues. In nucleotides, the CDR3 is TGCAGCGTTGAATTACCGGTTAACTATGGCTACACCTTC. Amino acids: CSVELPVNYGYTF.

The chain joins TRBV19 to TRBJ2-5; D not resolved. Per germline, CDR1 LNHDA and CDR2 SQIVND (reference sequence). V was clipped by 5 bases and J by 5 bases, with 12 bases between them. The CDR3 is 13 residues long. CDR3 bases: TGTGCCAGTAGTGCTGACGAGGTTGAGACCCAGTACTTC. Its translation: CASSADEVETQYF. The full variable domain, in which reference TRBV19 and TRBJ2-5 provide the parts outside the CDR3, is DGGITQSPKYLFRKEGQNVTLSCEQNLNHDAMYWYRQDPGQGLRLIYYSQIVNDFQKGDIAEGYSVSREKKESFPLTVTSAQKNPTAFYLCASSADEVETQYFGPGTRLLVL.

The chain joins TRBV5-4 to TRBJ2-7; maybe TRBD1 (6 bases). Germline lookup yields CDR1 SGHNT and CDR2 YYREEE (reference sequence). The CDR3 sequence is 14 residues long. Trimming removed 1 base at V and 5 bases at J, with 13 bases between. CDR3 bases: TGTGCCAGCAGCTTGACAGGGAGCGACGACGAGCAGTACTTC. The encoded protein is CASSLTGSDDEQYF.

The chain couples TRBV19 to TRBJ1-2; perhaps TRBD1 as D (6 bases). The V and J ends lost 3 bases and 7 bases respectively, with 15 bases between them. Germline assignment: CDR1 LNHDA and CDR2 SQIVND (reference sequence). This CDR3 comprises 14 residues. The DNA of the CDR3 is TGTGCCAGTAGTATCTATTGGGACACTCCTGGCTACACCTTC. It translates to CASSIYWDTPGYTF.

The gene calls are TRBV19 and TRBJ1-5; weak D call: TRBD1 (5 bases). The germline V gene has CDR1 LNHDA and CDR2 SQIVND (reference sequence). The length of the CDR3 is 14 residues. V dropped 2 bases and J dropped 6 bases, with 11 bases sitting between them. The CDR3 nucleotides are TGTGCCAGTAGTATACAAGGGGAGGGTCAGCCCCAGCATTTT. Translating gives CASSIQGEGQPQHF.

The chain recombines TRBV18 with TRBJ1-3, with TRBD1 identical over 7 bases. V was pared by 6 bases and J by 4 bases, with 6 bases of the junction left unmatched. CDR1 is KGHSH, CDR2 LQKENI, per germline. There are 14 residues in the CDR3. This CDR3 is CASSQDRVGNTIYF. CDR3 sequence (DNA): TGTGCCAGCTCCCAAGACAGGGTCGGAAACACCATATATTTT.

The chain has TRBV7-8 and TRBJ2-5; D is uncertain. CDR1 and CDR2 (germline): SGHVS, FQNEAQ. V was clipped by 5 bases and J by 5 bases, with 6 bases between them. This CDR3 comprises 11 residues. CDR3 in DNA: TGTGCCAGCAGCCCTCGGGAGACCCAGTACTTC. Protein sequence: CASSPRETQYF.

This chain connects TRBV7-6 to TRBJ2-3; D perhaps matches TRBD1 (5 bases). This CDR3 comprises 15 residues. CDR1 and CDR2 (germline): SGHVS, FNYEAQ. V lost 6 bases and J lost 0, with 13 bases in between. DNA for the CDR3: TGTGCCAGCAGTTCCGACAGTGCTAGCACAGATACGCAGTATTTT. Translated, it gives CASSSDSASTDTQYF.

Only a few counts were recorded for this clone. The chain recombines TRBV2 with TRBJ2-7; D may be TRBD1 (5 bases). The germline CDR1 and CDR2 sequences are SNHLY and FYNNEI. The CDR3 consists of 14 residues. The V and J ends lost 5 bases and 4 bases respectively, with 15 bases between them. In DNA form, the CDR3 reads TGTGCCAGCAGTAGTCGATGGGGCAAGTACGAGCAGTACTTC. It codes for CASSSRWGKYEQYF.

This clone showed up just once. This CDR3 is CASSSRAVDTEAFF. The DNA of the CDR3 is TGCGCCAGCAGCTCGAGGGCAGTAGACACTGAAGCTTTCTTT. V and J are TRBV5-1 and TRBJ1-1; D ambiguous. V was trimmed by 3 bases and J by 3 bases, leaving 12 bases between them. This CDR3 comprises 14 residues. Per the germline V gene, CDR1 is SGHRS and CDR2 is YFSETQ.

The genes are TRBV6-1 and TRBJ2-1; D gene unclear. V lost 0 bases and J 4 bases, leaving 13 bases between the germline ends. The CDR3 length is 16 residues. Germline CDR1 reads MNHNS; CDR2 reads SASEGT. CDR3 residues: CASSEAAGPYYNEQFF. The CDR3 DNA is TGTGCCAGCAGTGAAGCTGCAGGTCCCTATTACAATGAGCAGTTCTTC.